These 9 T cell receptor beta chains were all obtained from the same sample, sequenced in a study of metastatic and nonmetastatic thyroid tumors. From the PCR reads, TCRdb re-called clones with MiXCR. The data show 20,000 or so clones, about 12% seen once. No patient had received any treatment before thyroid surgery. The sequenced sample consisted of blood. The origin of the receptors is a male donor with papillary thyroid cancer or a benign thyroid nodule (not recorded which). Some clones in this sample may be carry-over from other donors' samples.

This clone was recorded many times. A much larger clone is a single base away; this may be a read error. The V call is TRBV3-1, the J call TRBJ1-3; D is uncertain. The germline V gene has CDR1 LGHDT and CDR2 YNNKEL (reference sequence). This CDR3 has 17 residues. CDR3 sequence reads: CSSSQDSIVLSGNTIYF. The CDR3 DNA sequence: TGTTCCAGCAGCCAAGATAGTATAGTCCTCTCTGGAAACACCATATATTTT. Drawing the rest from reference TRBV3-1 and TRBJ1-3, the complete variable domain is DTAVSQTPKYLVTQMGNDKSIKCEQNLGHDTMYWYKQDSKKFLKIMFSYNNKELIINETVPNRFSPKSPDKAHLNLHINSLELGDSAVYFCSSSQDSIVLSGNTIYFGEGSWLTVV.

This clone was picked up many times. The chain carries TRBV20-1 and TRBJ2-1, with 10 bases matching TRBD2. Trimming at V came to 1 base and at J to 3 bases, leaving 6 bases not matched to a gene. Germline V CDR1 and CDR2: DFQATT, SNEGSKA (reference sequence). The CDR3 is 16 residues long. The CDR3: CSARALAGGGYNEQFF. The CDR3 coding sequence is TGCAGTGCTAGAGCTTTAGCGGGAGGAGGCTACAATGAGCAGTTCTTC.

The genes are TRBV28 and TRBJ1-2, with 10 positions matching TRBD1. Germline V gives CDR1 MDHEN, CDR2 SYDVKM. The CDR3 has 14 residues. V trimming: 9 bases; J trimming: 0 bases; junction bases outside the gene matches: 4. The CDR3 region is CASRGTGANYGYTF. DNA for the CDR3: TGTGCCAGTCGAGGGACAGGGGCTAACTATGGCTACACCTTC.

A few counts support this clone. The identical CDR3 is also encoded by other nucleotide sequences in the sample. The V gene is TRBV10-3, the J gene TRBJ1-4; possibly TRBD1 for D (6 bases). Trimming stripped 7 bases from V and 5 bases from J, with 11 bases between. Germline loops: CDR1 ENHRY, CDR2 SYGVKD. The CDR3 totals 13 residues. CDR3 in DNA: TGTGCCATCAAGGCAGGGGCAAATGAAAAACTGTTTTTT. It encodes CAIKAGANEKLFF.

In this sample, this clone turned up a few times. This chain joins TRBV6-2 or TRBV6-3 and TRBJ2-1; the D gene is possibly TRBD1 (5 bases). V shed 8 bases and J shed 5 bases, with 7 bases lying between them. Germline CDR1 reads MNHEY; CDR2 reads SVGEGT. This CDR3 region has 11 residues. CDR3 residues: CASGAHNEQFF. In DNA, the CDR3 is TGTGCCAGCGGGGCTCACAATGAGCAGTTCTTC.

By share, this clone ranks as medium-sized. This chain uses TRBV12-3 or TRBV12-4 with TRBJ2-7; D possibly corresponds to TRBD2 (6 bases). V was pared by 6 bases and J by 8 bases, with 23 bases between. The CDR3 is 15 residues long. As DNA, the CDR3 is TGTGCCAGCAGCGAAGTCGGGAGCCCTCTTGTAAAGCAGTACTTC. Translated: CASSEVGSPLVKQYF.

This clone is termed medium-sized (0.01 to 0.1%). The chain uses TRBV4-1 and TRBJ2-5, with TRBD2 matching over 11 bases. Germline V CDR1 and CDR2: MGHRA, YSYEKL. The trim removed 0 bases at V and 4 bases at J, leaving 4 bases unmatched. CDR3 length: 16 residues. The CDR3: CASSQDGTSGGETQYF. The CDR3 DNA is TGCGCCAGCAGCCAAGATGGGACTAGCGGAGGAGAGACCCAGTACTTC.

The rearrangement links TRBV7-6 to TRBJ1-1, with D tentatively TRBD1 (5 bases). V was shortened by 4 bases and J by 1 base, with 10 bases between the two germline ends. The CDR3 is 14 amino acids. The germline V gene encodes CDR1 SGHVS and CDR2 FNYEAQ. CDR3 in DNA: TGTGCCAGCAGCTCCCGGGACTCGAACACTGAAGCTTTCTTT. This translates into CASSSRDSNTEAFF. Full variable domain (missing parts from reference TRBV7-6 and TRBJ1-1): GAGVSQSPRYKVTKRGQDVALRCDPISGHVSLYWYRQALGQGPEFLTYFNYEAQQDKSGLPNDRFSAERPEGSISTLTIQRTEQRDSAMYRCASSSRDSNTEAFFGQGTRLTVV.

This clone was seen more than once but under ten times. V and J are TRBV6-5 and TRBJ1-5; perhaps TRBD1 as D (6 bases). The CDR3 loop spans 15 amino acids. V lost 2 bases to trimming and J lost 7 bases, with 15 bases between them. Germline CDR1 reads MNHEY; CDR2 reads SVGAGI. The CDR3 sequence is CASSYTTGAEQPQHF. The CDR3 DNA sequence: TGTGCCAGCAGTTACACCACGGGGGCCGAACAGCCCCAGCATTTT.